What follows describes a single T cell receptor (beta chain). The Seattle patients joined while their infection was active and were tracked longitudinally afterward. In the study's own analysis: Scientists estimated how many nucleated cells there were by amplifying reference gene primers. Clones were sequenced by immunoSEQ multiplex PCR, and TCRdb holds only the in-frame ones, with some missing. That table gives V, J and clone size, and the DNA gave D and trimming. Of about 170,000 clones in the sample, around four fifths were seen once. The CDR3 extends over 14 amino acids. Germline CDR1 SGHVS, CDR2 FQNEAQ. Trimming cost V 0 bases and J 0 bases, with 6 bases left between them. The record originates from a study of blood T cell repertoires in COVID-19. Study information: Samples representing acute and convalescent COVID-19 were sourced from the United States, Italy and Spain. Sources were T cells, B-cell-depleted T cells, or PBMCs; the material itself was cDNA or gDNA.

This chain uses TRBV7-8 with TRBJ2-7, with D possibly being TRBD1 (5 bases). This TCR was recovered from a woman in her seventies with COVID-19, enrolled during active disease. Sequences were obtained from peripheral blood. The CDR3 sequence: CASSLAGLSYEQYF. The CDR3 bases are TGTGCCAGCAGCTTAGCGGGGCTCTCCTACGAGCAGTACTTC.